This TCR beta chain was captured by sequencing in a study of vaccination effects on CD4 cells after COVID-19. Notes on this clone: Its specificity is not known.

Generated by immunoSEQ multiplex PCR, the TCRdb table keeps only in-frame clones and is missing some. Of approximately 78,000 clones detected, roughly four fifths appear once; the ten largest clones hold 0.95% to 1.5%. This CDR3 has 12 residues. Deletions cut 8 bases from V and 14 bases from J, with 20 bases between. Germline values: CDR1 MDHEN, CDR2 SYDVKM. General observations from the study: By a late point after vaccination, infection- and vaccine-induced clones had shrunk markedly through clonal contraction.

Expansion of antigen-specific CD4+ T cells with viral peptide pools was carried out by the ViraFEST assay before sequencing. With more than 9 days of culture completed, CD4+ T cells were isolated. As their vaccination, participants received two doses of either BNT162b2 or mRNA-1273. None of the vaccinated had previously contracted SARS-CoV-2, and their nucleocapsid antibodies tested negative. Days 3 and 7 saw half the medium replaced with IL-2 medium. This sequence joins TRBV28 and TRBJ2-3, with D uncertain. This TCR derives from a human donor who received a COVID-19 vaccine. Sequencing was performed on CD4+ T cells from PBMCs cultured with HCoV-229E spike peptides, taken after COVID-19 vaccination. Written as DNA, the CDR3 is TGTGCCAGCGGGTCGACGGCCCCTCCGTGGTATTTT. This codes for CASGSTAPPWYF.